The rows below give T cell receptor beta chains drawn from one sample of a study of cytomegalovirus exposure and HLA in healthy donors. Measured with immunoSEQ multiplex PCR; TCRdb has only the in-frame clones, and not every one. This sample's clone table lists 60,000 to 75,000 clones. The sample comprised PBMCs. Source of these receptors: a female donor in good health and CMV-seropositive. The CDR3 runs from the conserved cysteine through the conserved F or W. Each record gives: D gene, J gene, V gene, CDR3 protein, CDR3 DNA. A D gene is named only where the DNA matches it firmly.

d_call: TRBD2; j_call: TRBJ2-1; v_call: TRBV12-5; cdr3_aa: CASGPGTRARCEQFF; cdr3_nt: TGTGCTAGTGGTCCCGGGACTAGGGCAAGGTGTGAGCAGTTCTTC
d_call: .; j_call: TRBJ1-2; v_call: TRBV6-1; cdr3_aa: CASSEARDGGYTF; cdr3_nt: TGTGCCAGCAGCGAAGCCAGGGATGGCGGCTACACCTTC
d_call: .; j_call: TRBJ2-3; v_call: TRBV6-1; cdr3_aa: CASSERQVPTDTQYF; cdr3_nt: TGTGCCAGCAGTGAACGCCAGGTTCCCACAGATACGCAGTATTTT
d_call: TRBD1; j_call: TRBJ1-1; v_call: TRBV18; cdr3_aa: CASSPAGGNTEAFF; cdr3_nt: TGTGCCAGCTCACCAGCAGGGGGGAACACTGAAGCTTTCTTT
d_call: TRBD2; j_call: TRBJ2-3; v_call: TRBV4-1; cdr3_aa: CASSRGGQVEDTQYF; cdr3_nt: TGTGCCAGCAGCCGGGGAGGGCAGGTAGAGGATACGCAGTATTTT
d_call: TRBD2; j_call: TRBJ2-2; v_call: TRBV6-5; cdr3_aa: CASSYSGGGGTGELFF; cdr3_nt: TGTGCCAGCAGTTACTCGGGGGGGGGAGGCACCGGGGAGCTGTTTTTT
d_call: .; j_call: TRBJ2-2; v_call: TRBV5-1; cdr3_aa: CASSLRVGELFF; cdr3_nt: TGCGCCAGCAGCTTGCGGGTCGGGGAGCTGTTTTTT
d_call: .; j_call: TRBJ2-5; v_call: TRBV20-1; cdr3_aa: CSARTQETQYF; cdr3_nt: TGCAGTGCTAGAACTCAAGAGACCCAGTACTTC
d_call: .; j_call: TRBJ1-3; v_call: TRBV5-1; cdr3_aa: CASSLDAVGSGNTIYF; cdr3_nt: TGCGCCAGCAGCTTGGACGCGGTTGGCTCTGGAAACACCATATATTTT
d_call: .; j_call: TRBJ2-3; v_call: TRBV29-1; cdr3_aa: CSVAGRNTDTQYF; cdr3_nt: TGCAGCGTTGCAGGCAGAAACACAGATACGCAGTATTTT
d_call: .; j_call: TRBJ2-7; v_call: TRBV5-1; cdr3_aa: CASSFPASRSYEQYF; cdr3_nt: TGCGCCAGCAGCTTTCCGGCTAGCCGATCCTACGAGCAGTACTTC
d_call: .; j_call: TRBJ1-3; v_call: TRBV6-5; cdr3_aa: CASSKKLSGNTIYF; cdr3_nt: TGTGCCAGCAGTAAGAAGCTCTCTGGAAACACCATATATTTT
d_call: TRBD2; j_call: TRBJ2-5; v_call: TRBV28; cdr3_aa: CASSLRSASGRETQYF; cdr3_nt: TGTGCCAGCAGTTTAAGGTCGGCTAGCGGGAGAGAGACCCAGTACTTC
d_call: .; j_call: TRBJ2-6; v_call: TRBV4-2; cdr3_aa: CASSQDLGAGANVLTF; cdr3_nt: TGTGCCAGCAGCCAAGATCTAGGGGCGGGGGCCAACGTCCTGACTTTC
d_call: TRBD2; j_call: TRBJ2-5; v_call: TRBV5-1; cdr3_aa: CASRPRGGGETQYF; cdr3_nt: TGCGCCAGCAGACCTCGGGGGGGCGGAGAGACCCAGTACTTC
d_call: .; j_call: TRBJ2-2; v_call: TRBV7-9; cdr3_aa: CASSPGKATGELFF; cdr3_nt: TGTGCCAGCAGCCCCGGGAAGGCCACCGGGGAGCTGTTTTTT
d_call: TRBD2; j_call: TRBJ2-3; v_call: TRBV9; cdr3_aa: CASSVDPGLAGSTDTQYF; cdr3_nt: TGTGCCAGCAGCGTAGACCCCGGACTAGCGGGAAGCACAGATACGCAGTATTTT
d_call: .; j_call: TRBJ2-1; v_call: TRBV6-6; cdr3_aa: CASSQNAAHEQFF; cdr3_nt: TGTGCCAGCAGCCAGAATGCTGCCCATGAGCAGTTCTTC
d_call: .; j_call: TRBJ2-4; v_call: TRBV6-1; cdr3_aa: CASSELGGLAKNIQYF; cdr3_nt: TGTGCCAGCAGTGAATTGGGGGGTTTAGCCAAAAACATTCAGTACTTC
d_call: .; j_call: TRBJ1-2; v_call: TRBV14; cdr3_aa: CASSPDYYGYTF; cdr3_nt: TGTGCCAGCAGCCCGGACTACTATGGCTACACCTTC
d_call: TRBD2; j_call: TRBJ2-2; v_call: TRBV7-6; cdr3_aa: CASSLRSGGGTYTGELFF; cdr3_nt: TGTGCCAGCAGCTTACGGTCTGGCGGGGGAACGTACACTGGGGAGCTGTTTTTT
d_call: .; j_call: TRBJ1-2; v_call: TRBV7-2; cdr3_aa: CASSLGQPYGYTF; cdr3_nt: TGTGCCAGCAGCTTAGGACAGCCCTATGGCTACACCTTC
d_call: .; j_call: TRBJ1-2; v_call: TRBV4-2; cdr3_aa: CASSQDAGLGYGYTF; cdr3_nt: TGTGCCAGCAGCCAAGATGCAGGGCTTGGCTATGGCTACACCTTC
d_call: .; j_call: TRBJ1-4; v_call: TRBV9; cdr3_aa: CASSAGFNEKLFF; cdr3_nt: TGTGCCAGCAGCGCCGGGTTTAATGAAAAACTGTTTTTT
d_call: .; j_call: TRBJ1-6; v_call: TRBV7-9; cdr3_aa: CASSTPGINSPLHF; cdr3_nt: TGTGCCAGCAGCACCCCAGGGATTAATTCACCCCTCCACTTT
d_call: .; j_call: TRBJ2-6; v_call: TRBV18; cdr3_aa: CASSPRGLGANVLTF; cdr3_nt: TGTGCCAGCTCACCACGGGGACTCGGGGCCAACGTCCTGACTTTC
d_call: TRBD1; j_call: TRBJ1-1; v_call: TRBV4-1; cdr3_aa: CASSQQGADTEAFF; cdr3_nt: TGCGCCAGCAGCCAACAGGGGGCAGATACTGAAGCTTTCTTT
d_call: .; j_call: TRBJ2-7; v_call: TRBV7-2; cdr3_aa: CASSLQTGYEQYF; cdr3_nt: TGTGCCAGCAGCTTACAGACAGGCTACGAGCAGTACTTC
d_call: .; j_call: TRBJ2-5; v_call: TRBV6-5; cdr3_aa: CASSLGGPETQYF; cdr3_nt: TGTGCCAGCAGTCTCGGGGGGCCAGAGACCCAGTACTTC
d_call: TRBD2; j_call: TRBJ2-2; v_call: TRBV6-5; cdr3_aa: CASSSGGGATGELFF; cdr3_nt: TGTGCCAGCAGTTCGGGCGGGGGGGCCACCGGGGAGCTGTTTTTT
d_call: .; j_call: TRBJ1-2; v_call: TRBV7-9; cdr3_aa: CASSFRSIETGFYGYTF; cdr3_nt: TGTGCCAGCAGCTTTCGTTCGATAGAGACGGGGTTTTATGGCTACACCTTC
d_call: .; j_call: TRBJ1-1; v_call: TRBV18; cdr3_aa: CASSHGVHKTEAFF; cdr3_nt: TGTGCCAGCTCCCACGGGGTGCATAAGACTGAAGCTTTCTTT
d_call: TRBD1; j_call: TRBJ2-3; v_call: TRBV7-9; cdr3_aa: CARGEGALGPGDTQYF; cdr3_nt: TGTGCCAGAGGCGAGGGGGCGCTTGGTCCGGGAGATACGCAGTATTTT
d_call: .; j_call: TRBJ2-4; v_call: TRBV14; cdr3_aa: CASSRVGGLQYF; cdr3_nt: TGTGCCAGCAGCCGTGTTGGGGGCCTTCAGTACTTC
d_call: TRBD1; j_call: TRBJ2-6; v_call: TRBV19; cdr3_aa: CASSTGQIYSGANVLTF; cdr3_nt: TGTGCCAGTAGTACGGGACAGATCTACTCTGGGGCCAACGTCCTGACTTTC
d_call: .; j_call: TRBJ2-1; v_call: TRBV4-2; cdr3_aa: CASSHLSQALRVEQFF; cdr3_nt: TGTGCCAGCAGCCATCTATCGCAGGCCCTGAGGGTTGAGCAGTTCTTC
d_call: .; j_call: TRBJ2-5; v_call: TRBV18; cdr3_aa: CASSNRGGETQYF; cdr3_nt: TGTGCCAGCTCGAACCGAGGCGGCGAGACCCAGTACTTC
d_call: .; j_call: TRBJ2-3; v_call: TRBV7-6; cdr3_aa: CASSLDLGAGDTQYF; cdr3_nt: TGTGCCAGCAGCTTAGATCTGGGGGCGGGAGATACGCAGTATTTT
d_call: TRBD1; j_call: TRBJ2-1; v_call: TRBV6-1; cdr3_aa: CASSAPGQSYNEQFF; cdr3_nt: TGTGCCAGCAGTGCCCCGGGACAGTCCTACAATGAGCAGTTCTTC
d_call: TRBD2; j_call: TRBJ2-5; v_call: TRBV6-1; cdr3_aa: CASSSGTSIPETQYF; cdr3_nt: TGTGCCAGCAGCTCTGGGACTAGCATCCCGGAGACCCAGTACTTC
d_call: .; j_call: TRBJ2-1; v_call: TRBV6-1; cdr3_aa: CASIWRTRDDNEQFF; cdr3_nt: TGTGCCAGCATCTGGCGTACCAGGGATGACAATGAGCAGTTCTTC
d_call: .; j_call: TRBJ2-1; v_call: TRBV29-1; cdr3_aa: CSVEQRHSYNEQFF; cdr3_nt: TGCAGCGTTGAACAACGACACTCCTACAATGAGCAGTTCTTC
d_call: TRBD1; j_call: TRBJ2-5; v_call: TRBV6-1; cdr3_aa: CASSVTGTQGETQYF; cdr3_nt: TGTGCCAGCAGCGTGACAGGGACCCAGGGGGAGACCCAGTACTTC
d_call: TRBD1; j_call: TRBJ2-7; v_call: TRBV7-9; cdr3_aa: CASSSLTGGFYEQYF; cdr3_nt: TGTGCCAGCAGCTCCTTGACAGGGGGCTTTTACGAGCAGTACTTC
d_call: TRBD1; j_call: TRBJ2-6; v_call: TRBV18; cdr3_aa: CASSTQGAAGANVLTF; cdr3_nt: TGTGCCAGCTCAACGCAGGGGGCCGCTGGGGCCAACGTCCTGACTTTC
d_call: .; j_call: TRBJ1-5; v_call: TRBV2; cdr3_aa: CASSFRASGAQHF; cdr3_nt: TGTGCCAGCAGCTTCAGGGCCTCGGGGGCCCAGCATTTT
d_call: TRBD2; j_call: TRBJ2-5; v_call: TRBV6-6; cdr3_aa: CASSNINGGAQETQYF; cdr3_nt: TGTGCCAGCAGTAATATAAACGGGGGGGCCCAAGAGACCCAGTACTTC
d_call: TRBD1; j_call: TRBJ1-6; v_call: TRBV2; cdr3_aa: CASLTGGNSPLHF; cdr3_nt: TGTGCCAGTTTGACAGGGGGTAATTCACCCCTCCACTTT
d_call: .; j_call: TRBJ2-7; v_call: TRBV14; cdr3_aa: CASSRTLLGEQYF; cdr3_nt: TGTGCCAGCAGCCGTACCCTCCTCGGCGAGCAGTACTTC
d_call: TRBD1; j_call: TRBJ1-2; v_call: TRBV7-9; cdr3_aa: CASSPISGTAYGYTF; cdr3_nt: TGTGCCAGCAGCCCCATTTCCGGGACAGCTTATGGCTACACCTTC
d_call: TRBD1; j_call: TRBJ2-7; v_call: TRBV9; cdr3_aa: CASSVGDRGGEQYF; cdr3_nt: TGTGCCAGCAGCGTCGGGGACAGGGGGGGGGAGCAGTACTTC
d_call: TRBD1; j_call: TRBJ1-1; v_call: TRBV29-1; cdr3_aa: CSVVTTNLPGQGRAFF; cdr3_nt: TGCAGCGTTGTTACAACCAATCTACCGGGACAGGGGAGAGCTTTCTTT
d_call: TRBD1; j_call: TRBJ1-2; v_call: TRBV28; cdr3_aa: CASRTGQGGMVYGYTF; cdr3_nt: TGTGCCAGCAGAACAGGACAGGGCGGCATGGTCTATGGCTACACCTTC
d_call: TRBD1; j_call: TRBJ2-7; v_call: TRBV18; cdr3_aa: CASSLGTGGRYEQYF; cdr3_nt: TGTGCCAGCTCACTTGGGACAGGCGGTAGGTACGAGCAGTACTTC
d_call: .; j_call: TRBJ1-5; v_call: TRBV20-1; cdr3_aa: CSALLQPQHF; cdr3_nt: TGCAGTGCACTACTTCAGCCCCAGCATTTT
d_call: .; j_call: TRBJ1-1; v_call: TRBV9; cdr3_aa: CASSERRQGEAFF; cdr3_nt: TGTGCCAGCAGCGAACGGCGGCAGGGGGAAGCTTTCTTT
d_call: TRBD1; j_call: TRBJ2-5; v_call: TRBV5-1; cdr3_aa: CASSEQPGPRGETQYF; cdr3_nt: TGCGCCAGCAGCGAACAACCGGGACCCAGGGGGGAGACCCAGTACTTC
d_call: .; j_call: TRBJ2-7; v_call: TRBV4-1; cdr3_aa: CASSQVQRAGNHEQYF; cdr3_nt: TGCGCCAGCAGCCAAGTACAAAGGGCAGGGAACCACGAGCAGTACTTC
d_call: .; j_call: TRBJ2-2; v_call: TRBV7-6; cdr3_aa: CASSFSGDTNTGELFF; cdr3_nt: TGTGCCAGCAGTTTTAGCGGAGACACGAACACCGGGGAGCTGTTTTTT
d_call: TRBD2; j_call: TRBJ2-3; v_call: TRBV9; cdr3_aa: CASSVRLPWREVDTQYF; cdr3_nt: TGTGCCAGCAGCGTAAGGCTCCCCTGGCGGGAGGTAGATACGCAGTATTTT